The T cell receptor (beta chain) under discussion was sequenced for a study of blood T cells in healthy people across ages. This clonotype is a singleton in its sample. Sample-barcoded 5' priming and a J-beta primer mix drove a second PCR of about 6 to 12 cycles. TCRdb re-analysed the 5' RACE reads in MiXCR, keeping a single row per CDR3 protein. Of about 1,600,000 distinct CDR3 sequences in the sample, about 40% are singletons; the top ten hold roughly 7.9%. Trimming took 7 bases from V and 6 from J, leaving 18 bases between them. CDR1 and CDR2 from the germline V gene are DFQATT and SNEGSKA (reference sequence). The CDR3 contains 13 residues.

Sequenced material: blood. This rearrangement joins TRBV20-1 to TRBJ1-1, with TRBD1 as a possible D gene (5 bases). This TCR was sampled from a woman younger than 35 in good health. CDR3 protein: CSVSLKGDAEAFF. CDR3 DNA: TGCAGTGTCAGCCTAAAAGGGGACGCTGAAGCTTTCTTT.